These T cell receptor beta chains were read from a single sample in a study of shared T cell receptors in the human thymus. Clones were read by immunoSEQ multiplex PCR, and TCRdb kept only the in-frame ones, dropping some. The sample consists of more than 550,000 clones, roughly 85% of them appearing once. These same data were also listed under a study on human thymus T cells.

Sequenced material: thymocytes. These receptor sequences come from a girl under three years old with a congenital heart defect. The CDR3 runs from the conserved cysteine through the conserved F or W. D genes are given only for firm matches. Only part of the rows carry a size: once, few, many, or a class if the clone is expanded.

>NA|TRBV7-2|NA|TRBJ2-7
CASSVAGTAPYEQYF
TGTGCCAGCAGCGTTGCAGGGACTGCACCCTACGAGCAGTACTTC
>NA|TRBV19|NA|TRBJ1-5
CASSRYPGGGSGFINQPQHF
TGTGCCAGTAGCAGGTATCCTGGGGGGGGTTCGGGCTTTATCAACCAGCCCCAGCATTTT
>NA|TRBV7-6|NA|TRBJ1-1
CASSLESGWLNTEAFF
TGTGCCAGCAGCTTAGAATCGGGGTGGTTGAACACTGAAGCTTTCTTT
>few|TRBV7-6|TRBD1|TRBJ1-2
CASSLSGQGDVLWVWEGGYTF
TGTGCCAGCAGCTTATCCGGACAGGGGGACGTCCTGTGGGTATGGGAGGGTGGCTACACCTTC
>NA|TRBV14|NA|TRBJ2-7
CASSQDGPLATISYEQYF
TGTGCCAGCAGCCAAGACGGCCCACTAGCTACTATCTCCTACGAGCAGTACTTC
>NA|TRBV29-1|NA|TRBJ1-4
CSVVCRVGEKLFF
TGCAGCGTTGTTTGCAGGGTTGGTGAAAAACTGTTTTTT
>NA|TRBV4-1|NA|TRBJ2-3
CASRRGDTQYF
TGCGCCAGCAGGAGAGGGGATACGCAGTATTTT
>NA|TRBV7-9|NA|TRBJ1-2
CASSSDRDFNYGYTF
TGTGCCAGCAGCTCTGACCGGGACTTTAACTATGGCTACACCTTC
>NA|TRBV28|NA|TRBJ1-1
CASSPRGTDLYTEAFF
TGTGCCAGCAGTCCACGGGGGACGGACTTGTACACTGAAGCTTTCTTT
>NA|TRBV5-1|TRBD1|TRBJ2-3
CASSPRTGAITDTQYF
TGCGCCAGCAGCCCCCGGACAGGGGCCATCACAGATACGCAGTATTTT
>NA|TRBV10-3|NA|TRBJ1-2
CAISPDSTRYGYTF
TGTGCCATCAGTCCGGACAGCACGAGGTATGGCTACACCTTC
>few|TRBV19|TRBD2|TRBJ2-7
CASSIGGVTADYEQYF
TGTGCCAGTAGTATCGGGGGGGTTACAGCGGACTACGAGCAGTACTTC
>once|TRBV14|NA|TRBJ2-3
CASSQLGEVDTQYF
TGTGCCAGCAGCCAACTAGGGGAGGTGGATACGCAGTATTTT
>NA|TRBV5-8|NA|TRBJ1-6
CASSLFVDNSPLHF
TGTGCCAGCAGCTTGTTCGTCGATAATTCACCCCTCCACTTT
>few|TRBV5-4|TRBD2|TRBJ2-3
CASSETGTSGGHADTQYF
TGTGCCAGCAGCGAAACCGGGACTAGCGGGGGCCACGCGGATACGCAGTATTTT
>few|TRBV5-8|NA|TRBJ2-7
CASSLLGQAANYEQYF
TGTGCCAGCAGCTTGTTGGGGCAGGCGGCTAACTACGAGCAGTACTTC
>once|TRBV28|NA|TRBJ1-4
CASSLLGVFKLFF
TGTGCCAGCAGTTTACTCGGTGTGTTTAAACTGTTTTTT
>few|TRBV15|NA|TRBJ1-2
CATSRDEGVDYGYTF
TGTGCCACCAGCAGAGACGAGGGGGTAGACTATGGCTACACCTTC
>NA|TRBV4-1|TRBD1|TRBJ1-2
CASSQDGRGPNGYTF
TGCGCCAGCAGCCAAGATGGCAGGGGGCCGAATGGCTACACCTTC
>NA|TRBV19|TRBD1|TRBJ1-6
CASRRPGQGNSPLHF
TGTGCCAGTAGGAGGCCGGGACAGGGTAACTCACCCCTCCACTTT
>NA|TRBV7-9|NA|TRBJ1-1
CASSLARKGCDTEAFF
TGTGCCAGCAGCTTAGCGCGTAAGGGGTGTGACACTGAAGCTTTCTTT
>NA|TRBV10-2|TRBD2|TRBJ2-3
CASSEWGLARTDTQYF
TGCGCCAGCAGTGAGTGGGGACTAGCACGCACAGATACGCAGTATTTT
>NA|TRBV4-1|TRBD2|TRBJ2-1
CASSPPGVDSGGYNEQFF
TGCGCCAGCAGCCCTCCAGGGGTTGATAGCGGGGGCTACAATGAGCAGTTCTTC
>NA|TRBV4-3|NA|TRBJ1-2
CASSQDPAGDGYGYTF
TGCGCCAGCAGCCAAGATCCGGCAGGGGACGGCTATGGCTACACCTTC
>NA|TRBV21-1|NA|TRBJ2-7
CASSNLQIRTYEQYF
TGTGCCAGCAGCAACCTACAGATTCGCACCTACGAGCAGTACTTC
>NA|TRBV7-2|TRBD2|TRBJ2-7
CASSMGTRGFSSYEQYF
TGTGCCAGCAGCATGGGGACTAGAGGATTCAGCTCCTACGAGCAGTACTTC
>NA|TRBV7-8|TRBD1|TRBJ2-1
CASSLGGLATGGSEQFF
TGTGCCAGCAGCTTAGGGGGGTTGGCTACAGGGGGGTCCGAGCAGTTCTTC
>NA|TRBV7-6|NA|TRBJ1-2
CASSLGVDNYGYTF
TGTGCCAGCAGCTTAGGAGTAGATAACTATGGCTACACCTTC
>NA|TRBV19|TRBD1|TRBJ1-5
CASSLRQGRQPQHF
TGTGCCAGTAGTCTACGACAGGGGCGCCAGCCCCAGCATTTT
>NA|TRBV13|TRBD2|TRBJ2-7
CASSFIQRGSYEQYF
TGTGCCAGCAGCTTTATCCAGCGGGGCTCCTACGAGCAGTACTTC
>NA|TRBV5-1|NA|TRBJ2-1
CASRPGGGPGSSYNEQFF
TGCGCCAGCCGCCCGGGGGGCGGGCCCGGCAGCTCCTACAATGAGCAGTTCTTC
>NA|TRBV4-1|NA|TRBJ1-6
CASSQDIKEHSPLHF
TGCGCCAGCAGCCAAGACATAAAGGAGCATTCACCCCTCCACTTT
>NA|TRBV7-9|NA|TRBJ2-5
CASSSQFTIRVEETQYF
TGTGCCAGCAGCTCCCAGTTTACTATTCGTGTAGAAGAGACCCAGTACTTC
>once|TRBV9|TRBD2|TRBJ2-7
CASSVGLAGPEQYF
TGTGCCAGCAGCGTAGGACTAGCGGGGCCCGAGCAGTACTTC
>NA|TRBV28|TRBD1|TRBJ1-5
CASTLGGQGFQPQHF
TGTGCCAGCACCCTAGGGGGACAGGGCTTTCAGCCCCAGCATTTT
>NA|TRBV28|TRBD1|TRBJ1-5
CASSQEPRQGRSNQPQHF
TGTGCCAGCAGCCAAGAACCAAGACAGGGCCGGAGCAATCAGCCCCAGCATTTT
>NA|TRBV6-6|NA|TRBJ1-2
CASSAVLGQGYGYTF
TGTGCCAGCAGTGCAGTTCTGGGGCAGGGGTATGGCTACACCTTC
>NA|TRBV6-6|TRBD1|TRBJ2-7
CASSYWDRGNEQYF
TGTGCCAGCAGTTACTGGGACAGGGGGAACGAGCAGTACTTC
>NA|TRBV19|TRBD1|TRBJ1-2
CASSMRNDRGKRHGYTF
TGTGCCAGTAGTATGCGAAACGACAGGGGGAAGCGACATGGCTACACCTTC
>NA|TRBV27|NA|TRBJ2-3
CASSLWEEGTDTQYF
TGTGCCAGCAGTTTGTGGGAGGAGGGCACAGATACGCAGTATTTT
>few|TRBV6-1|TRBD1|TRBJ1-5
CASSETGGDQPQHF
TGTGCCAGCAGTGAAACAGGGGGGGATCAGCCCCAGCATTTT
>NA|TRBV12-5|TRBD1|TRBJ1-1
CASGSGQRNTEAFF
TGTGCTAGTGGTTCGGGACAGAGGAACACTGAAGCTTTCTTT
>NA|TRBV4-3|NA|TRBJ2-1
CASSQVEQGGGEQFF
TGCGCCAGCAGCCAAGTGGAGCAGGGAGGCGGTGAGCAGTTCTTC
>NA|TRBV7-2|NA|TRBJ2-7
CASSPERAGAYEQYF
TGTGCCAGCAGCCCAGAACGGGCGGGCGCCTACGAGCAGTACTTC
>NA|TRBV9|TRBD2|TRBJ2-6
CASSLTLAPVSGANVLTF
TGTGCCAGCAGCCTCACACTAGCGCCAGTCTCTGGGGCCAACGTCCTGACTTTC
>NA|TRBV7-8|TRBD1|TRBJ1-5
CASSLSVRDRGLKGNQPQHF
TGTGCCAGCAGCTTAAGTGTAAGGGACAGGGGGCTAAAGGGCAATCAGCCCCAGCATTTT
>NA|TRBV4-3|TRBD1|TRBJ1-5
CASSQGGQGGNQPQHF
TGCGCCAGCAGCCAAGGGGGACAGGGCGGCAATCAGCCCCAGCATTTT
>NA|TRBV11-2|TRBD1|TRBJ2-5
CASSWGDRMQETQYF
TGTGCCAGCAGCTGGGGGGACAGGATGCAGGAGACCCAGTACTTC
>NA|TRBV5-4|NA|TRBJ2-3
CASSTDTGTDTQYF
TGTGCCAGCAGTACCGACACGGGAACAGATACGCAGTATTTT
>NA|TRBV4-1|TRBD1|TRBJ1-4
CASSGDRVSNEKLFF
TGCGCCAGCAGCGGGGACAGGGTCTCTAATGAAAAACTGTTTTTT
>NA|TRBV5-1|TRBD1|TRBJ1-1
CASSLLFTGVNTEAFF
TGCGCCAGCAGCTTGCTCTTTACAGGGGTGAACACTGAAGCTTTCTTT
>once|TRBV2|TRBD2|TRBJ2-7
CASSDGGTSGSYEQYF
TGTGCCAGCAGTGATGGTGGGACTAGCGGGTCCTACGAGCAGTACTTC
>NA|TRBV2|TRBD1|TRBJ2-7
CASSKRQGTAYEQYF
TGTGCCAGCAGTAAACGACAGGGGACCGCGTACGAGCAGTACTTC
>NA|TRBV28|TRBD1|TRBJ1-5
CASSYGQGPGNQPQHF
TGTGCCAGCAGTTACGGACAGGGCCCTGGCAATCAGCCCCAGCATTTT